These 5 T cell receptor beta chains share one sample of origin, sequenced in a study of radiotherapy plus CTLA-4 blockade in lung cancer. Generated by immunoSEQ multiplex PCR, the TCRdb table keeps only in-frame clones and is missing some. This table holds roughly 77,000 clones, roughly 69% found once. This specimen consisted of peripheral blood, obtained from a patient treated with radiotherapy plus ipilimumab. The receptors shown here come from a human donor with non-small cell lung cancer whose response to radiotherapy plus ipilimumab could not be evaluated.

This sequence joins TRBV5-3 and TRBJ2-1; D unresolved. TRBV5-3 is treated as an ORF (open reading frame) with a function not yet certain. The germline V and J ends were trimmed by 0 bases and 5 bases, with 3 bases remaining between them. This CDR3 spans 12 amino acids. The CDR3 DNA is TGTGCCAGAAGCTTGGGGCACAATGAGCAGTTCTTC. This encodes CARSLGHNEQFF.

This clone has more than one count but fewer than ten. The CDR3 loop reads CATSRDAPSRHEQFF. As DNA, the CDR3 is TGTGCCACCAGCAGAGATGCGCCCAGCAGGCATGAGCAGTTCTTC. This chain uses TRBV15 with TRBJ2-1; D call uncertain. The CDR3 has 15 amino acids. Germline loops: CDR1 LNHNV, CDR2 YYDKDF (reference sequence). The V gene lost 0 bases and the J gene lost 8 bases, with 14 bases spanning the gap.

A few counts support this clone. The chain links TRBV5-4 to TRBJ1-2, with 8 bases lining up with TRBD1. The ends lost 6 bases at V and 6 bases at J; junction bases unmatched: 13. Germline V gives CDR1 SGHNT, CDR2 YYREEE (reference sequence). The CDR3 extends over 15 amino acids. CDR3 in amino acids: CASTPTTGDGDGYTF. The CDR3 DNA is TGTGCCAGCACCCCAACGACAGGGGATGGGGATGGCTACACCTTC.

This clone is a singleton in its sample. The chain recombines TRBV14 with TRBJ2-3; D uncertain. CDR1 is SGHDN and CDR2 is FVKESK in the germline V gene. V lost 0 bases and J lost 3, with 13 bases in between. The CDR3 has 16 amino acids. The CDR3 loop is CASSQEVLRSTDTQYF. CDR3 nucleotides: TGTGCCAGCAGCCAAGAGGTCCTAAGGAGTACAGATACGCAGTATTTT. The whole variable domain, remainder taken from reference TRBV14 and TRBJ2-3, is EAGVTQFPSHSVIEKGQTVTLRCDPISGHDNLYWYRRVMGKEIKFLLHFVKESKQDESGMPNNRFLAERTGGTYSTLKVQPAELEDSGVYFCASSQEVLRSTDTQYFGPGTRLTVL.

CDR3 nucleotide sequence: TGTGCCAGCAGCTTAACGGGGACAGGGGGGTACGAGCAGTACTTC. Translating it yields CASSLTGTGGYEQYF. The chain combines TRBV7-3 with TRBJ2-7; 11 bases are a match to TRBD1. The CDR3 is 15 amino acids. CDR1 SGHTA and CDR2 FQGTGA come from the germline V gene. V was pared by 0 bases and J by 4 bases, with 2 bases of the junction left unmatched.